This T cell receptor (beta chain) was profiled in a study of shared clonotypes between healthy human individuals. Notes on the study in general: Clonotypes that were shared across a handful of donors made up around 5.5% of naive CD4 clonotypes. When compared with the clonotypes that were shared by all four sorted-subset donors, the non-shared clonotypes turned out to have lower generation probabilities.

Germline V gives CDR1 MNHEY, CDR2 SMNVEV (reference sequence). V gave up 9 bases and J gave up 0 bases, with 15 bases separating them. This CDR3 contains 16 residues. Note on this clone: What it recognizes is unknown.

Data came from immunoSEQ multiplex PCR; TCRdb stores just in-frame clones and leaves some out. The sample holds more than 400,000 clones; 90% to 97% are singletons and the top ten take roughly 0.06%. The clonotype originates from a woman between 25 and 40 years old in good health. Sequenced input: naive CD4+ T cells sorted from blood. Subset reported: CD45RA+ positively selected. The chain joins TRBV27 to TRBJ2-6, with D possibly TRBD2 on 6 matching bases. The CDR3 here is CASMGLLNSGANVLTF. The CDR3 coding sequence is TGTGCCAGTATGGGACTCCTGAACTCTGGGGCCAACGTCCTGACTTTC.